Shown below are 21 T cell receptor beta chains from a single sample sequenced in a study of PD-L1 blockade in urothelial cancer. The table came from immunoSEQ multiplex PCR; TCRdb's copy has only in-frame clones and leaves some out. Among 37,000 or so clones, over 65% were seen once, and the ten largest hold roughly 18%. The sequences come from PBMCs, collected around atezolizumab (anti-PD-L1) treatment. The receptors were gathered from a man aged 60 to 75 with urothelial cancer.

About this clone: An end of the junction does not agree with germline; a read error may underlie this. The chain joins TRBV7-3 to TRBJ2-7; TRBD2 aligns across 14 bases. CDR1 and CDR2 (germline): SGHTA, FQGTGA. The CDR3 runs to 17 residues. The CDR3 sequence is CASSHPLGLAGAYEQYF. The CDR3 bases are TGCGCCAGCAGCCATCCCCTGGGACTAGCGGGGGCCTACGAGCAGTACTTC.

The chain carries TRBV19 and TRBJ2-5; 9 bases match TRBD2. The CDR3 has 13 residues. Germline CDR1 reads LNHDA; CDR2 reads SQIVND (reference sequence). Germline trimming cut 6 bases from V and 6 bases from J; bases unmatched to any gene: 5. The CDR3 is CASRRGGEKTQYF. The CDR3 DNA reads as TGTGCCAGTAGGCGGGGGGGCGAGAAGACCCAGTACTTC.

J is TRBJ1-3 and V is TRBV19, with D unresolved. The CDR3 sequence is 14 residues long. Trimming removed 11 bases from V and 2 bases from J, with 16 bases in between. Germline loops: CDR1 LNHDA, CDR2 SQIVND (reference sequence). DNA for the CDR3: TGTGCCCTCCTTCCCCGGCAGGCTGGAAACACCATATATTTT. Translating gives CALLPRQAGNTIYF.

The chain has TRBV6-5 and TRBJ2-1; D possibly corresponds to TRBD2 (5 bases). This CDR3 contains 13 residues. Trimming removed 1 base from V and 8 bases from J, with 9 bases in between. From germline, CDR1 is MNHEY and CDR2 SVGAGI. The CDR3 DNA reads TGTGCCAGCAGTTACTTTCGGGGAGATGAGCAGTTCTTC. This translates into CASSYFRGDEQFF.

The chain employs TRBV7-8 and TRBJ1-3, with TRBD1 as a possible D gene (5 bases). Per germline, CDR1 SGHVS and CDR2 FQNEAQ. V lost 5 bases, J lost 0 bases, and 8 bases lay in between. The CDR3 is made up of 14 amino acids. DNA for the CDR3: TGTGCCAGCAGCCTGGACAACTCTGGAAACACCATATATTTT. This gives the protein CASSLDNSGNTIYF. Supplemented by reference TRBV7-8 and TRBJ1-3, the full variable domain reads GAGVSQSPRYKVAKRGQDVALRCDPISGHVSLFWYQQALGQGPEFLTYFQNEAQLDKSGLPSDRFFAERPEGSVSTLKIQRTQQEDSAVYLCASSLDNSGNTIYFGEGSWLTVV.

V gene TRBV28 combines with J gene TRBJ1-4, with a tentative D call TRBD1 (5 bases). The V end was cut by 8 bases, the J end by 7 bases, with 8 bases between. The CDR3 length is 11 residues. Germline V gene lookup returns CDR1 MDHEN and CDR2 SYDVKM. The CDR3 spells CASGGSEKLFF. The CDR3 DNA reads TGTGCCAGCGGGGGGAGTGAAAAACTGTTTTTT. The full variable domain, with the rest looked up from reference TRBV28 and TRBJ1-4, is DVKVTQSSRYLVKRTGEKVFLECVQDMDHENMFWYRQDPGLGLRLIYFSYDVKMKEKGDIPEGYSVSREKKERFSLILESASTNQTSMYLCASGGSEKLFFGSGTQLSVL.

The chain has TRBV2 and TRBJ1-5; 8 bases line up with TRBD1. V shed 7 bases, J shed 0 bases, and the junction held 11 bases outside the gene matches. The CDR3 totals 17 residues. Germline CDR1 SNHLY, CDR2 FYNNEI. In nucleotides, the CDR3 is TGTGCCAGCACCCTAACAGGGGGAGGCAATAGCAATCAGCCCCAGCATTTT. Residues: CASTLTGGGNSNQPQHF.

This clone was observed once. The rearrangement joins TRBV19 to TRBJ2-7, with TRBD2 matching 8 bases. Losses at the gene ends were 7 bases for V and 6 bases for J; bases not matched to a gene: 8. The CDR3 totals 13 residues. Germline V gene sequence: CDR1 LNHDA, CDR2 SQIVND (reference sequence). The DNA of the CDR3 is TGTGCCAGTAAGGGGACTAGAGGGATCGAGCAGTACTTC. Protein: CASKGTRGIEQYF.

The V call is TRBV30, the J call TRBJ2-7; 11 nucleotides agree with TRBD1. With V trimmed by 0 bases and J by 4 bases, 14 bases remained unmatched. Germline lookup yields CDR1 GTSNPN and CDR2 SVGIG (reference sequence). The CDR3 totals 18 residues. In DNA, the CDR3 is TGTGCCTGGAGTGTACGGTTTGGGGGACAGGGGGATATATACGAGCAGTACTTC. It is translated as CAWSVRFGGQGDIYEQYF.

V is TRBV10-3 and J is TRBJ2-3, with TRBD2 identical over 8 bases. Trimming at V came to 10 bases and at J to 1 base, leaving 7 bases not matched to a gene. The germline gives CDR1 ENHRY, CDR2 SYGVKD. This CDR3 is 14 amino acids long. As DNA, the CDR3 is TGTGCCACCCGGGAGGGGGGCGGCACAGATACGCAGTATTTT. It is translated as CATREGGGTDTQYF.

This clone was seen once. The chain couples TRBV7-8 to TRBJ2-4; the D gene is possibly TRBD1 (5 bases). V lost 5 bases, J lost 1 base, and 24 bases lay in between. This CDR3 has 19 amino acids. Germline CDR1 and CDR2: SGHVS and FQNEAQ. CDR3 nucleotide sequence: TGTGCCAGCAGCCTCCGTAGTTGGACATCTGAAATGGCCAAAAACATTCAGTACTTC. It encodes CASSLRSWTSEMAKNIQYF.

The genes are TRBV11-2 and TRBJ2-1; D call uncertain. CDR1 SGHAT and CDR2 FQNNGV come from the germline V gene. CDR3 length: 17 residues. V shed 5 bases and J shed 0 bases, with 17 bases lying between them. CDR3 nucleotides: TGTGCCAGCAGCCCGCTAGACGTGAGGAGCTCCTACAATGAGCAGTTCTTC. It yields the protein CASSPLDVRSSYNEQFF.

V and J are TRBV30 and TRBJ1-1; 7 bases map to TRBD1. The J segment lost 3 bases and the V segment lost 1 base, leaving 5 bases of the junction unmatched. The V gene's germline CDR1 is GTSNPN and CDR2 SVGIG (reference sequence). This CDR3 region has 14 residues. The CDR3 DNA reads TGTGCCTGGAGTGCGGGGGACAGTGACACTGAAGCTTTCTTT. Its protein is CAWSAGDSDTEAFF.

The CDR3 sequence is CASTGTGAAGVYNEQFF. In DNA form, the CDR3 reads TGCGCCAGCACCGGGACAGGGGCTGCTGGGGTTTACAATGAGCAGTTCTTC. The chain combines TRBV5-1 with TRBJ2-1; 10 positions match TRBD1. J lost 4 bases, V lost 6 bases, and 13 bases had no gene match. Germline V gives CDR1 SGHRS, CDR2 YFSETQ. This CDR3 has 17 residues.

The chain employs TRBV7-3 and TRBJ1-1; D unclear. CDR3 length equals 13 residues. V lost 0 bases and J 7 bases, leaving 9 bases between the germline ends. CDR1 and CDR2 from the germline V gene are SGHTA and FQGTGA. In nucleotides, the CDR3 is TGTGCCAGCAGCTTAACCCCCCGGGGTGAAGCTTTCTTT. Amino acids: CASSLTPRGEAFF.

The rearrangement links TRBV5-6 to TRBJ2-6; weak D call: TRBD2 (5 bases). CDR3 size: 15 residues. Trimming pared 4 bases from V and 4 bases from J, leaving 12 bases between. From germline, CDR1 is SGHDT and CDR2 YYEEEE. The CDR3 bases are TGTGCCAGCAGCCCTCGGGGATGGGGGGCCAACGTCCTGACTTTC. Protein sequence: CASSPRGWGANVLTF. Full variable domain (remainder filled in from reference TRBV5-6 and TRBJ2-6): DAGVTQSPTHLIKTRGQQVTLRCSPKSGHDTVSWYQQALGQGPQFIFQYYEEEERQRGNFPDRFSGHQFPNYSSELNVNALLLGDSALYLCASSPRGWGANVLTFGAGSRLTVL.

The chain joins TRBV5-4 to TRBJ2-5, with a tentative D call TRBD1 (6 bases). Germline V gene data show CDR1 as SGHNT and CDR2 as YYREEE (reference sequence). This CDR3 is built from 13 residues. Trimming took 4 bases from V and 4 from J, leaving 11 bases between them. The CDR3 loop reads CASSAGQIETQYF. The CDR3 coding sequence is TGTGCCAGCAGCGCAGGACAGATAGAGACCCAGTACTTC.

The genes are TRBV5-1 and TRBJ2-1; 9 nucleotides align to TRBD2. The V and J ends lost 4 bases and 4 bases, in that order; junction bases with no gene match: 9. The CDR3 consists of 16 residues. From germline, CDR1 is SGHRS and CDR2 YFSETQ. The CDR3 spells CASSTHSGGIYNEQFF. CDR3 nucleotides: TGCGCCAGCAGCACTCATAGCGGGGGAATTTACAATGAGCAGTTCTTC.

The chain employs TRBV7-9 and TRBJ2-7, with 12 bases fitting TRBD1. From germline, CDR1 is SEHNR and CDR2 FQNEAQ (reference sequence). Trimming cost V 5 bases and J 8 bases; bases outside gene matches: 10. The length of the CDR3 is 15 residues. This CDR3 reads CASSPTSGTGGQQYF. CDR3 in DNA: TGTGCCAGCAGCCCCACCTCCGGGACAGGGGGCCAGCAGTACTTC.

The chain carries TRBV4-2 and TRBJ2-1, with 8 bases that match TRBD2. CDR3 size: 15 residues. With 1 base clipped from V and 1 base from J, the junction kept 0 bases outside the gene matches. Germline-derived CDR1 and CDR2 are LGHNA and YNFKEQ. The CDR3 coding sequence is TGTGCCAGCAGCCAAGCGGGGGGGTCCTACAATGAGCAGTTCTTC. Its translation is CASSQAGGSYNEQFF.

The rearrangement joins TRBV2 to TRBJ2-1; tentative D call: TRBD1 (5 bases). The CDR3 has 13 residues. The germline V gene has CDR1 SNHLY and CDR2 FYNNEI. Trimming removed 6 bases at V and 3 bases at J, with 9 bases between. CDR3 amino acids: CASSLDNYNEQFF. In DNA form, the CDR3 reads TGTGCCAGCAGCTTGGACAACTACAATGAGCAGTTCTTC.